This TCR beta chain came from a study of control samples from healthy donors and cancer patients. With 0 bases removed from V and 0 bases from J, the gap between germline ends came to 15 bases. Germline loops: CDR1 SGHNT, CDR2 YENEEA. This CDR3 spans 18 amino acids. Produced via immunoSEQ multiplex PCR; TCRdb's table is partial and in-frame only. Among approximately 86,000 clones listed, approximately 86% were seen once. Sequenced material: blood. V gene TRBV11-3 combines with J gene TRBJ2-1, with D perhaps matching TRBD1 (6 bases). This receptor was identified in a man aged 30 to 39 in good health. The CDR3 loop is CASSLDQGGTASYNEQFF. In DNA, the CDR3 is TGTGCCAGCAGCTTAGATCAAGGGGGTACAGCCTCCTACAATGAGCAGTTCTTC.